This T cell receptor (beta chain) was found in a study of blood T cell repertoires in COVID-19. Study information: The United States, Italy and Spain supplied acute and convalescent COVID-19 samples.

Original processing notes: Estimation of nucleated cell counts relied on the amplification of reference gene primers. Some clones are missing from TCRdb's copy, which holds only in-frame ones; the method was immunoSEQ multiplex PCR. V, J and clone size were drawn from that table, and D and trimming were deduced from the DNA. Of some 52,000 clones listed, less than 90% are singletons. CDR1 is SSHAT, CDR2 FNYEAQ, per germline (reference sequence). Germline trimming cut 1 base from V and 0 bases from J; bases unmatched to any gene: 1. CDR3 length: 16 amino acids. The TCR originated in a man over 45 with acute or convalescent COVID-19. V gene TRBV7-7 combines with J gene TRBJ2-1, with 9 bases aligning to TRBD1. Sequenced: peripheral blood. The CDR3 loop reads CASSLVDRGSYNEQFF. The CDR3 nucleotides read TGTGCCAGCAGCTTAGTGGACAGGGGCTCCTACAATGAGCAGTTCTTC.